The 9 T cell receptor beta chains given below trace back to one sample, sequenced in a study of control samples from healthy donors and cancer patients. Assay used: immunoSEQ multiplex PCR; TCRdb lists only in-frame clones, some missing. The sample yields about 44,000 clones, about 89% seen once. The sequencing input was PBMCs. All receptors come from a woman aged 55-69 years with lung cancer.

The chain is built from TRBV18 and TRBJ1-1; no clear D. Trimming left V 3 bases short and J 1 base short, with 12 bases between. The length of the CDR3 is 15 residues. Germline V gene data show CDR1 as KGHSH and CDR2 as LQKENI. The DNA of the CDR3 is TGTGCCAGCTCACCGTGGCAGGCCGAGAACACTGAAGCTTTCTTT. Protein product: CASSPWQAENTEAFF.

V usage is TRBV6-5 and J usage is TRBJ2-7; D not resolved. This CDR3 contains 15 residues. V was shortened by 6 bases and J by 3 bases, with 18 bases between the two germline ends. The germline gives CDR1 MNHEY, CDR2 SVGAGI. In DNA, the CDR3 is TGTGCCAGCAGCCTGCCGTGGCAGAGAATCTACGAGCAGTACTTC. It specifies CASSLPWQRIYEQYF.

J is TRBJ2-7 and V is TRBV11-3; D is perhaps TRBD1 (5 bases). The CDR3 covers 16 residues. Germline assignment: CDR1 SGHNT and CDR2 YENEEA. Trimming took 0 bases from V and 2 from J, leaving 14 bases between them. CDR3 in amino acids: CASSLDGWQGPYEQYF. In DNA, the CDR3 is TGTGCCAGCAGCTTAGACGGGTGGCAGGGCCCCTACGAGCAGTACTTC.

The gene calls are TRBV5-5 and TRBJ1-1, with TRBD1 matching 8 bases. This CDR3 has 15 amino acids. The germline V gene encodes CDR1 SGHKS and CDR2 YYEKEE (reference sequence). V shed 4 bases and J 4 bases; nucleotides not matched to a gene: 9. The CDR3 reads CASSEYRGFSTEAFF. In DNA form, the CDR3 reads TGTGCCAGCAGCGAATACAGGGGGTTTAGCACTGAAGCTTTCTTT. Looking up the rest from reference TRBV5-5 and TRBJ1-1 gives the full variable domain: DAGVTQSPTHLIKTRGQQVTLRCSPISGHKSVSWYQQVLGQGPQFIFQYYEKEERGRGNFPDRFSARQFPNYSSELNVNALLLGDSALYLCASSEYRGFSTEAFFGQGTRLTVV.

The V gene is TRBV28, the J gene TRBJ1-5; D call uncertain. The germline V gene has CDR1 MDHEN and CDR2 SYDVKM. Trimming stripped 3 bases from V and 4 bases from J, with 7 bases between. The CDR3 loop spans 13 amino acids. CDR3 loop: CASSFGVNQPQHF. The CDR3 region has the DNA TGTGCCAGCAGTTTCGGGGTAAATCAGCCCCAGCATTTT.

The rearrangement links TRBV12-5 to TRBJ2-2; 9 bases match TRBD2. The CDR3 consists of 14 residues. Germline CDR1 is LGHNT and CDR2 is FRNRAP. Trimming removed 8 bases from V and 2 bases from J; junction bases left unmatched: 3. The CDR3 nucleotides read TGTGCTAGTCGGCGGGGGGGAAACACCGGGGAGCTGTTTTTT. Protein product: CASRRGGNTGELFF.

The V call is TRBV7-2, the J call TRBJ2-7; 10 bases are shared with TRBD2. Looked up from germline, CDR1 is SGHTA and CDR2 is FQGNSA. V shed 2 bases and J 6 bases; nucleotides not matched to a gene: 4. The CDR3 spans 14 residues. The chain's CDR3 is CASSLPSGRGEQYF. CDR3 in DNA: TGTGCCAGCAGCTTACCTAGCGGGAGAGGCGAGCAGTACTTC.

CDR3 bases: TGTGCCAGTAGCCCAAGCCGCAGGAACACTGAAGCTTTCTTT. It is translated as CASSPSRRNTEAFF. The chain has TRBV19 and TRBJ1-1; D not resolved. Germline V lookup: CDR1 LNHDA, CDR2 SQIVND (reference sequence). The CDR3 totals 14 residues. V was pared by 6 bases and J by 1 base, with 12 bases between.

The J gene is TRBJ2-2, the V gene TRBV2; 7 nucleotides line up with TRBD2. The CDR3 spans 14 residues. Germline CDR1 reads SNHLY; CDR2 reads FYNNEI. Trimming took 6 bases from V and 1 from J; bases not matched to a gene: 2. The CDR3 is CASSRTRNTGELFF. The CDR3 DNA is TGTGCCAGCAGCAGGACTAGGAACACCGGGGAGCTGTTTTTT.